This entry is about one T cell receptor (beta chain). The source of the sample is a study of blood T cell repertoires in COVID-19. On the study more broadly: The United States, Italy and Spain supplied acute and convalescent COVID-19 samples. The cDNA or gDNA used as material had been derived from T cells, B-cell-depleted T cells, or PBMCs.

The V and J ends lost 2 bases and 2 bases respectively, with 10 bases between them. The CDR3 has 14 amino acids. The germline CDR1 and CDR2 sequences are SGHRS and YFSETQ. In the original workflow: Reference gene primer amplification gave nucleated cell count estimates. The assay was immunoSEQ multiplex PCR, and TCRdb's table has in-frame clones only and misses some. The DNA was the basis for D and trimming; V, J and clone size are from that table. The table shows around 100,000 clones, with roughly 80% occurring only once. The source is an elderly woman with active or convalescent COVID-19. Sequencing input: peripheral blood. The V gene is TRBV5-1, the J gene TRBJ2-5; D is unresolved. Written as DNA, the CDR3 is TGCGCCAGCAGCTTCACATGGGCGCAAGAGACCCAGTACTTC. It is translated as CASSFTWAQETQYF.